The source of this T cell receptor (beta chain) is a study of blood T cells in healthy people across ages. The authors ran a second PCR of about 7 to 11 cycles using a sample-barcoded 5' primer and a J-beta primer mix. MiXCR was run by TCRdb on the 5' RACE reads, yielding one entry per CDR3 protein. The data hold about 1.4 million distinct CDR3 sequences, with 59% observed a single time. This CDR3 contains 14 residues. Germline values: CDR1 SEHNR, CDR2 FQNEAQ (reference sequence). Trimming took off 5 bases at V and 11 bases at J, with 21 bases between the two ends. This clonotype was counted ten times or more. Given a much more abundant clone one base away, this may be a read error.

This receptor was identified in a man between 18 and 29 years old in good health. The chain combines TRBV7-9 with TRBJ2-5, with no clear D. The sequencing sample was made of blood. The DNA for the CDR3 is TGTGCCAGCAGCCCAACCGACGGAGACAATGAGCAGTACTTC. Translation gives CASSPTDGDNEQYF.